This T cell receptor (beta chain) was observed in a study of long-term antiretroviral therapy in people with HIV (dated by TCRdb to 2022 to 2024). The study in broad terms: The earliest samples were collected roughly a decade before the 2015 WHO recommendation for immediate ART, at a time when ART was usually postponed until CD4 counts fell. About 35% of the 30 participants with HIV were female. From a few dozen adults with confirmed HIV infection, the cohort provided 192 cryopreserved PBMC samples, gathered serially across a mean of around six years (range 1-12). No cross-contamination during QIAcube processing was seen in test extractions of a monoclonal T-cell line run alongside 33 polyclonal samples. A retrospective serial study tested whether changes in peripheral blood TRB repertoire composition and diversity were associated with ART initiation and durable HIV suppression.

V is pared back by 5 bases and J by 7 bases, with 14 bases lying between the germline termini. In the germline V gene, CDR1 corresponds to SGHTA and CDR2 to FQGTGA. Counted from cysteine to phenylalanine, this CDR3 has 14 amino acids. The only DNA kept is the CDR3, 42 bases in frame from the first base. Participants were included only if at least one PBMC sample before ART initiation and at least two post-ART samples were available. Treatment was received in the United States of America by all participants with HIV. Before DNA extraction, cryopreserved samples containing about 1-10 million PBMC were thawed and washed. At the time of the earliest PBMC sample for each participant with HIV, ages ranged from roughly 20 to 60 years. PBMC samples from each participant spanned 1-4 timepoints before ART initiation and 2-8 timepoints after ART initiation, with a median of 7 samples. Serial HIV viral load, CD4+ T-cell count, ART history and demographic data were obtained for every participant. Using a Qiagen kit on a QIAcube, genomic DNA was extracted from unsorted PBMC, with samples processed in batches of 12.

Concerning this clone itself: The antigen it recognizes is unknown. Per-base quality was not reported, and no clone a single base away is much larger than it.

The immunoSEQ hsTCRB v3.0 assay was used at survey level resolution to sequence the TRB variable region. The targeted TRB sequencing depth was about 40,000-55,000 T-cell genomes per sample. TRB libraries were pooled and sequenced on an Illumina MiSeq using a v3 150-cycle kit. The paper's data handling went like this. Analysis of repertoires was carried out in R inside a reproducible Nextflow workflow spanning QC, data transformation and analysis. LymphoSeq2, an R package for exploring AIRR-Seq data, was used to implement custom analyses. Four samples that produced fewer than 5000 total TRB sequences were removed, so 200 or so HIV repertoires were analyzed. Among the approximately 200 retained HIV repertoires, 55 to 65 were collected before ART initiation and fewer than 150 were collected after ART initiation. Each repertoire was downsampled to 5000 TRB nucleotide sequences, and summary statistics were averaged across 100 downsampling iterations. The analysis kept only TRB sequences whose CDR3 regions were at least seven amino acids long. Two measures captured diversity: a Shannon entropy-derived clonality score and the Gini coefficient. In repertoire networks, the top 5000 CDR3 amino acid sequences were linked whenever an edit distance of one separated two sequences. GLIPH2 predicted antigen specificity groups and MHC restriction for TRB CDR3 amino acid sequences. To flag known CMV, EBV, HIV or tissue antigen associations, CDR3 amino acid sequences were matched against VDJdb and McPAS-TCR. Pre-ART, post-ART and control groups were compared with Wilcoxon signed-rank tests and Holm-Bonferroni correction. Not all clones reach the TCRdb copy of this immuneACCESS table, which keeps in-frame sequences only. Checked studies attribute under half of the gap to unresolved V genes and leave the rest unexplained. That table is the source of V, J and clone size, and D and trimming were worked out from the DNA. This sample has 9,500 to 12,000 clones in its table, and about 81% of those were observed once. The top ten hold about 18% of the sample.

The research as a whole found: At every time point, the repertoire was dominated by expanded TRB clones first identified before ART initiation, although this dominance fluctuated and, in many PLHIV, declined after ART. Samples dated from the mid-2000s to the late 2010s, and the ART regimens used may be less effective than current ones. Inferences about post-ART repertoire changes were limited because no data were available on ART adherence, viral resistance or therapy changes. HIV repertoires had narrower CDR3 length ranges than controls, and the network structure suggested an antigen-experienced repertoire that shifted only slightly toward naive after ART. Starting ART was linked to a significant rise in TRB diversity, yet even with long-term ART the diversity remained significantly lower than in transplant donor controls. Because cell numbers in pre-ART samples were limited, unsorted PBMC were profiled instead of sorted CD4+ and CD8+ T cells. Limited PBMC availability meant only the TCR beta chain was sequenced, without alpha chain pairing.

The TCR sequence derives from a middle-aged man with HIV. The sample was unsorted PBMCs, taken 1.8 years after starting antiretroviral therapy. The V and J genes are TRBV7-3 and TRBJ2-2; the D gene cannot be named for sure. This receptor carries the CDR3 CASSRSPGYGELFF. The DNA sequence is TGTGCCAGCAGCCGTAGCCCAGGTTACGGGGAGCTGTTTTTT. Beyond the CDR3, the reference TRBV7-3 and TRBJ2-2 genes provide the residues; the full variable domain reads: GAGVSQTPSNKVTEKGKYVELRCDPISGHTALYWYRQSLGQGPEFLIYFQGTGAADDSGLPNDRFFAVRPEGSVSTLKIQRTERGDSAVYLCASSRSPGYGELFFGEGSRLTVL.